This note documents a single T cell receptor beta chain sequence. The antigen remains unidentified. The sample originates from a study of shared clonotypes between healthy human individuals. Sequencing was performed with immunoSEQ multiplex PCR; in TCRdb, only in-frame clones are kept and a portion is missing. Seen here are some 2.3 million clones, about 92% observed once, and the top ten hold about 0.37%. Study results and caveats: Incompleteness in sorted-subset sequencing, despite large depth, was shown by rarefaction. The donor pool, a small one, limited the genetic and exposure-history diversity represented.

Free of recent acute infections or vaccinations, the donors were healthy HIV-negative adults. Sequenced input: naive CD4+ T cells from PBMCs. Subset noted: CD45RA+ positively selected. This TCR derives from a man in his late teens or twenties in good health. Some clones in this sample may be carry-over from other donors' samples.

The CDR3 loop is CASSLGEAGVYEQYF. The CDR3 region has the DNA TGTGCCAGCAGCTTAGGAGAAGCGGGAGTGTACGAGCAGTACTTC. The chain joins TRBV7-9 to TRBJ2-7; 8 nucleotides line up with TRBD2. The CDR3 loop spans 15 amino acids. Trimming took 1 base from V and 4 from J; bases not matched to a gene: 6. CDR1 and CDR2 (germline): SEHNR, FQNEAQ (reference sequence). The full variable domain, with the rest looked up from reference TRBV7-9 and TRBJ2-7, is DTGVSQNPRHKITKRGQNVTFRCDPISEHNRLYWYRQTLGQGPEFLTYFQNEAQLEKSRLLSDRFSAERPKGSFSTLEIQRTEQGDSAMYLCASSLGEAGVYEQYFGPGTRLTVT.